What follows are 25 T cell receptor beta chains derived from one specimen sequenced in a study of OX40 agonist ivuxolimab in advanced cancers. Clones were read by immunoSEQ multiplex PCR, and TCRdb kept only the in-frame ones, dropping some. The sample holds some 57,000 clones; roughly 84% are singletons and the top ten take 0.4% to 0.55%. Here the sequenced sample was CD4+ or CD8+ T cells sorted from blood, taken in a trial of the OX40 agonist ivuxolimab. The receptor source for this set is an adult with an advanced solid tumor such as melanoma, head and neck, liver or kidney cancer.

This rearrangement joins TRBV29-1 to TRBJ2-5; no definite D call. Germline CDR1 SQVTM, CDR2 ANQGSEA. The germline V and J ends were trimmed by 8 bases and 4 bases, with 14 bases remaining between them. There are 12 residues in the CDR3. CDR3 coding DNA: TGCAGCTTCTGGAAAGGGCGAGAGACCCAGTACTTC. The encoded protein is CSFWKGRETQYF. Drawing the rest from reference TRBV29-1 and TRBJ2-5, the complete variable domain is SAVISQKPSRDICQRGTSLTIQCQVDSQVTMMFWYRQQPGQSLTLIATANQGSEATYESGFVIDKFPISRPNLTFSTLTVSNMSPEDSSIYLCSFWKGRETQYFGPGTRLLVL.

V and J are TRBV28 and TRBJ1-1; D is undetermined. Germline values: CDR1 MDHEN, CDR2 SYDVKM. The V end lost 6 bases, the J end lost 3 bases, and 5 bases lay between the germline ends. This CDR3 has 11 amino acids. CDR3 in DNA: TGTGCCAGCAGGTTCTACACTGAAGCTTTCTTT. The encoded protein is CASRFYTEAFF.

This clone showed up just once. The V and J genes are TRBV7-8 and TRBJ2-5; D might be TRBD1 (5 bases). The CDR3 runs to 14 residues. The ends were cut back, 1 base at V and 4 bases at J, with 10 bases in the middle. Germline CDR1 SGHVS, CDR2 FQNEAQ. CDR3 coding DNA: TGTGCCAGCAGCTTAGAAGGGGCCACAGAGACCCAGTACTTC. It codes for CASSLEGATETQYF.

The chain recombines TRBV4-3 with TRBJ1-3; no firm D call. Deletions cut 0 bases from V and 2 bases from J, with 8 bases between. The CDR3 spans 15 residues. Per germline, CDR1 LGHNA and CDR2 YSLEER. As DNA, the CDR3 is TGCGCCAGCAGCCAAGATACCTCAACTGGAAACACCATATATTTT. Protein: CASSQDTSTGNTIYF.

For the CDR3, the DNA is TGTGCCAGCACCCTCGTTACCCGGGAGCTGTTTTTT. This sequence encodes CASTLVTRELFF. The chain joins TRBV6-1 to TRBJ2-2, with no clear D. V gave up 7 bases and J gave up 9 bases, with 12 bases separating them. The germline V gene encodes CDR1 MNHNS and CDR2 SASEGT. The CDR3 spans 12 residues.

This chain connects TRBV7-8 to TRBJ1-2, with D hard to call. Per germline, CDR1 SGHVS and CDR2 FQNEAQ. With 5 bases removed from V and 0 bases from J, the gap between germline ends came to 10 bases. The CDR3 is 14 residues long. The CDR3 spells CASSPLGSNYGYTF. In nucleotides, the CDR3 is TGTGCCAGCAGCCCTTTGGGCTCTAACTATGGCTACACCTTC. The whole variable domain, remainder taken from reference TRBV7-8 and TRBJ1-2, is GAGVSQSPRYKVAKRGQDVALRCDPISGHVSLFWYQQALGQGPEFLTYFQNEAQLDKSGLPSDRFFAERPEGSVSTLKIQRTQQEDSAVYLCASSPLGSNYGYTFGSGTRLTVV.

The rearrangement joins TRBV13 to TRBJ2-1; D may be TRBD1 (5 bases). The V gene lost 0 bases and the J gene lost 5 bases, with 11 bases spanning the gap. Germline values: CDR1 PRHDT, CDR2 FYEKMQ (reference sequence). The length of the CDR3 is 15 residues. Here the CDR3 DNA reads TGTGCCAGCAGCTTAGGATGGGGCGGACACAATGAGCAGTTCTTC. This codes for CASSLGWGGHNEQFF.

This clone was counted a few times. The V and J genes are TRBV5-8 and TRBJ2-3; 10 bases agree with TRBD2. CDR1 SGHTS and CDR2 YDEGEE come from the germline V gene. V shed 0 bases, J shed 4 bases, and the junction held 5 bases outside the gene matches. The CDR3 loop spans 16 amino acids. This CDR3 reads CASSLVVAGGADTQYF. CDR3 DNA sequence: TGTGCCAGCAGCTTGGTGGTAGCGGGAGGCGCAGATACGCAGTATTTT.

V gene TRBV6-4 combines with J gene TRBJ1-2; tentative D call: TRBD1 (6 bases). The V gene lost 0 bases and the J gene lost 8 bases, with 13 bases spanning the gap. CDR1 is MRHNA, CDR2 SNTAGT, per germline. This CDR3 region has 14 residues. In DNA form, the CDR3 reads TGTGCCAGCAGTGACTCGGGGGACATTCGAGGCTACACCTTC. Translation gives CASSDSGDIRGYTF.

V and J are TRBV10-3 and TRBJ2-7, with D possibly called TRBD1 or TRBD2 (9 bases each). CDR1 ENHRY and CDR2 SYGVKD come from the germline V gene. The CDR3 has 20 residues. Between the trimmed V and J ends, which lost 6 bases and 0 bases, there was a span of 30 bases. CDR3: CAIRPDRGGTETSGSYEQYF. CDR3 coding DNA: TGTGCCATCAGGCCGGACAGGGGAGGCACGGAGACTAGCGGCTCCTACGAGCAGTACTTC.

This CDR3 reads CASSLELSGQYF. CDR3 sequence (DNA): TGTGCCAGCAGCTTGGAACTTTCTGGGCAGTACTTC. V and J are TRBV5-4 and TRBJ2-7; no reliable D call. The CDR3 has 12 residues. CDR1 and CDR2 from the germline V gene are SGHNT and YYREEE (reference sequence). The V gene lost 0 bases and the J gene lost 9 bases, with 10 bases spanning the gap.

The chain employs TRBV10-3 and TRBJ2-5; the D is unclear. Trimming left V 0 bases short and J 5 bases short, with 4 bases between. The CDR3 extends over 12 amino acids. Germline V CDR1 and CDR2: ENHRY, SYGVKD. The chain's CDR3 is CAISESRETQYF. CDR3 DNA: TGTGCCATCAGTGAGTCTAGGGAGACCCAGTACTTC.

CDR3 DNA: TGTGCCAGCAGCGGCCCCGGGCCCGAGCAGTACTTC. Translated: CASSGPGPEQYF. V is TRBV5-4 and J is TRBJ2-7; D gene ambiguous. Germline CDR1 is SGHNT and CDR2 is YYREEE (reference sequence). The CDR3 length is 12 residues. The V and J ends lost 4 bases and 6 bases respectively, with 11 bases between them.

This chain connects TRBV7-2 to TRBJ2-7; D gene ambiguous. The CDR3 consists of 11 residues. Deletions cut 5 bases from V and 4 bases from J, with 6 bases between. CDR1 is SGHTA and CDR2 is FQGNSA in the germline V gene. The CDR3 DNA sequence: TGTGCCAGCAGCACCAAATACGAGCAGTACTTC. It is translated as CASSTKYEQYF.

CDR3 nucleotide sequence: TGCGCCACCAGACCCGGGACTTGGGACTACGAGCAGTACTTC. This sequence encodes CATRPGTWDYEQYF. V and J are TRBV10-2 and TRBJ2-7; possible D gene TRBD2, 6 bases. This CDR3 region has 14 residues. The V and J ends lost 10 bases and 3 bases respectively, with 19 bases between them. Germline CDR1 reads WSHSY; CDR2 reads SAAADI.

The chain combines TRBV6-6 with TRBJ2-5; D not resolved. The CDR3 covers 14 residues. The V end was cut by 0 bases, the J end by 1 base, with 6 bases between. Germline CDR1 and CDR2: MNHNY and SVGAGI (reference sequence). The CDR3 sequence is CASSYSAVQETQYF. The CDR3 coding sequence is TGTGCCAGCAGTTACTCGGCGGTCCAAGAGACCCAGTACTTC.

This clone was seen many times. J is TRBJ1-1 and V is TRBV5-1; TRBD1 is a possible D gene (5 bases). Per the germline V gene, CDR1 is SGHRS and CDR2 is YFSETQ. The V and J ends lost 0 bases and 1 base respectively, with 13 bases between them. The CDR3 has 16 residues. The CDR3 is CASSLENWTKNTEAFF. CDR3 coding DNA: TGCGCCAGCAGCTTGGAAAACTGGACAAAGAACACTGAAGCTTTCTTT.

The CDR3 DNA reads as TGTGCCAGCAGCTTTGCAAAGGGGACTGAAGCTTTCTTT. Protein product: CASSFAKGTEAFF. This chain links TRBV11-2 with TRBJ1-1; D possibly corresponds to TRBD1 (5 bases). The CDR3 extends over 13 amino acids. V was pared by 3 bases and J by 5 bases, with 10 bases between. CDR1 and CDR2 (germline): SGHAT, FQNNGV.

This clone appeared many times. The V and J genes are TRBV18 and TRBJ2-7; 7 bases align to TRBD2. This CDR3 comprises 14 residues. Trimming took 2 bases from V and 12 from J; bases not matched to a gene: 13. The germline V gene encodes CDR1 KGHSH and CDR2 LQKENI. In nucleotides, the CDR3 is TGTGCCAGCTCACCAGGCAGCGGGACGTCCGTTCGGTACTTC. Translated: CASSPGSGTSVRYF.

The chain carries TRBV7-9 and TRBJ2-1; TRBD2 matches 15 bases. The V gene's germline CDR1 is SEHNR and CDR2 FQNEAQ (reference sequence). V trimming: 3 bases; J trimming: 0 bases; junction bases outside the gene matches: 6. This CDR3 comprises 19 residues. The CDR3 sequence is CASSLSGTSGRYSYNEQFF. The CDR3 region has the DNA TGTGCCAGCAGCTTGAGCGGGACTAGCGGGAGGTACTCCTACAATGAGCAGTTCTTC. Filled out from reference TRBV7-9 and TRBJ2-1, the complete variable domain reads DTGVSQNPRHKITKRGQNVTFRCDPISEHNRLYWYRQTLGQGPEFLTYFQNEAQLEKSRLLSDRFSAERPKGSFSTLEIQRTEQGDSAMYLCASSLSGTSGRYSYNEQFFGPGTRLTVL.

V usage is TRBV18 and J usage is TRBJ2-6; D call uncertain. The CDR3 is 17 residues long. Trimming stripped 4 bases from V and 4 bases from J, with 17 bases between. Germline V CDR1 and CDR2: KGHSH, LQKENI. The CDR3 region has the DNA TGTGCCAGCTCACAGATGATCCCGCAATCGGGGGCCAACGTCCTGACTTTC. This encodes CASSQMIPQSGANVLTF.

This CDR3 is CASSPGRGSTDTQYF. CDR3 nucleotide sequence: TGTGCCAGCAGCCCCGGGCGGGGGAGCACAGATACGCAGTATTTT. The chain couples TRBV7-2 to TRBJ2-3, with TRBD2 matching 7 bases. Per the germline V gene, CDR1 is SGHTA and CDR2 is FQGNSA. This CDR3 has 15 residues. V gave up 5 bases and J gave up 0 bases; unmatched junction bases: 5.

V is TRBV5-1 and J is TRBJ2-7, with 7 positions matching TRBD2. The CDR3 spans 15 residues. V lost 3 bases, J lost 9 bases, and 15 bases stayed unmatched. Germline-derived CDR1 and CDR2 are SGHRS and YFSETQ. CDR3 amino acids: CASSYQAGPSEGQYF. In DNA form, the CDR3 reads TGCGCCAGCAGCTACCAAGCGGGGCCTTCCGAGGGGCAGTACTTC.

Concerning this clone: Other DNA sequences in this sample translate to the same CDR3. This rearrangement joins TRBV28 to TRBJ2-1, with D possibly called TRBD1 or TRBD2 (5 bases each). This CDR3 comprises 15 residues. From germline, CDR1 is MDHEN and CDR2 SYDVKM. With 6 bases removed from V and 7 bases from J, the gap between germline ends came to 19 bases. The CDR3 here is CASSPWAGSYNEQFF. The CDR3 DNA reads TGTGCCAGCAGCCCTTGGGCAGGGAGTTATAATGAGCAGTTCTTC.

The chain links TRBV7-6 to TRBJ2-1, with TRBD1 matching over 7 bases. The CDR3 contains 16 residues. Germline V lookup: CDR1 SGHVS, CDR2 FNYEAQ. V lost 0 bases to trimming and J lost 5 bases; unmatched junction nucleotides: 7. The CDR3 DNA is TGTGCCAGCAGCTTAGCGGGGGACAGCCTTCACAATGAGCAGTTCTTC. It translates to CASSLAGDSLHNEQFF. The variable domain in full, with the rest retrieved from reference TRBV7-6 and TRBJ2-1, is GAGVSQSPRYKVTKRGQDVALRCDPISGHVSLYWYRQALGQGPEFLTYFNYEAQQDKSGLPNDRFSAERPEGSISTLTIQRTEQRDSAMYRCASSLAGDSLHNEQFFGPGTRLTVL.